Below, one TCR beta chain is given with its context. There is no known antigen for this receptor. Qualities for individual bases were not recorded, and no much larger clone is one base off. The time point label corresponds to: peripheral blood 12 weeks after first pembrolizumab dose. For every enrolled patient, mismatch repair deficiency was confirmed by either polymerase chain reaction or immunohistochemistry. TCR sequencing was carried out for a few patients who responded to pembrolizumab therapy. The phase II trial prospectively evaluated PD-1 blockade with pembrolizumab in advanced mismatch repair-deficient cancers, independent of tissue of origin. Peripheral blood T cell samples were gathered serially, both before PD-1 blockade started and at multiple time points afterward. Blood sampling time points were reported as weeks after the first dose of pembrolizumab. The data originate from a study of PD-1 blockade in mismatch repair-deficient tumors (dated by TCRdb to the late 2010s). The study in broad terms: The trial enrolled 85 to 100 consecutive patients with approximately twelve mismatch repair-deficient cancer types between September 2013 and 2016, all previously treated and progressing. Deep sequencing of TCR CDR3 regions was used to track tumor-associated T cell clones in peripheral blood of patients responding to PD-1 blockade. Results and caveats for the whole study, not just this receptor: Clones residing in the tumor, which were often undetectable in blood before treatment, expanded quickly after pembrolizumab and then contracted, generally before radiologic responses.

Taken from the germline V gene, the CDR1 and CDR2 loops are MRHNA and SNTAGT. The V end gives up 6 bases and the J end 4 bases, leaving 3 bases in the junction not matched to a gene. The CDR3 goes from the cysteine to the phenylalanine over 13 residues. Only the CDR3 portion is preserved as DNA: 39 bases, with reading frame beginning at the first base. The library was obtained by the immunoSEQ multiplex PCR assay. Held by TCRdb, this immuneACCESS table contains in-frame sequences only and omits some clones. Under half of the omission traces to an unresolved V gene where checked; the cause of the rest is unknown. Here the sample has about 84,000 clones; about 84% occur a single time. The ten biggest clones cover roughly 2.6% of the sample.

Here the sequenced sample was peripheral blood, taken 12 weeks after starting pembrolizumab. This clonotype was obtained from an adult with mismatch repair-deficient cancer. The chain uses TRBV6-4 and TRBJ1-5, and TRBD1 aligns with 7 junction nucleotides. The DNA sequence follows: TGTGCCAGCAGATCACAGGGGAATCAGCCCCAGCATTTT. Its product reads: CASRSQGNQPQHF.